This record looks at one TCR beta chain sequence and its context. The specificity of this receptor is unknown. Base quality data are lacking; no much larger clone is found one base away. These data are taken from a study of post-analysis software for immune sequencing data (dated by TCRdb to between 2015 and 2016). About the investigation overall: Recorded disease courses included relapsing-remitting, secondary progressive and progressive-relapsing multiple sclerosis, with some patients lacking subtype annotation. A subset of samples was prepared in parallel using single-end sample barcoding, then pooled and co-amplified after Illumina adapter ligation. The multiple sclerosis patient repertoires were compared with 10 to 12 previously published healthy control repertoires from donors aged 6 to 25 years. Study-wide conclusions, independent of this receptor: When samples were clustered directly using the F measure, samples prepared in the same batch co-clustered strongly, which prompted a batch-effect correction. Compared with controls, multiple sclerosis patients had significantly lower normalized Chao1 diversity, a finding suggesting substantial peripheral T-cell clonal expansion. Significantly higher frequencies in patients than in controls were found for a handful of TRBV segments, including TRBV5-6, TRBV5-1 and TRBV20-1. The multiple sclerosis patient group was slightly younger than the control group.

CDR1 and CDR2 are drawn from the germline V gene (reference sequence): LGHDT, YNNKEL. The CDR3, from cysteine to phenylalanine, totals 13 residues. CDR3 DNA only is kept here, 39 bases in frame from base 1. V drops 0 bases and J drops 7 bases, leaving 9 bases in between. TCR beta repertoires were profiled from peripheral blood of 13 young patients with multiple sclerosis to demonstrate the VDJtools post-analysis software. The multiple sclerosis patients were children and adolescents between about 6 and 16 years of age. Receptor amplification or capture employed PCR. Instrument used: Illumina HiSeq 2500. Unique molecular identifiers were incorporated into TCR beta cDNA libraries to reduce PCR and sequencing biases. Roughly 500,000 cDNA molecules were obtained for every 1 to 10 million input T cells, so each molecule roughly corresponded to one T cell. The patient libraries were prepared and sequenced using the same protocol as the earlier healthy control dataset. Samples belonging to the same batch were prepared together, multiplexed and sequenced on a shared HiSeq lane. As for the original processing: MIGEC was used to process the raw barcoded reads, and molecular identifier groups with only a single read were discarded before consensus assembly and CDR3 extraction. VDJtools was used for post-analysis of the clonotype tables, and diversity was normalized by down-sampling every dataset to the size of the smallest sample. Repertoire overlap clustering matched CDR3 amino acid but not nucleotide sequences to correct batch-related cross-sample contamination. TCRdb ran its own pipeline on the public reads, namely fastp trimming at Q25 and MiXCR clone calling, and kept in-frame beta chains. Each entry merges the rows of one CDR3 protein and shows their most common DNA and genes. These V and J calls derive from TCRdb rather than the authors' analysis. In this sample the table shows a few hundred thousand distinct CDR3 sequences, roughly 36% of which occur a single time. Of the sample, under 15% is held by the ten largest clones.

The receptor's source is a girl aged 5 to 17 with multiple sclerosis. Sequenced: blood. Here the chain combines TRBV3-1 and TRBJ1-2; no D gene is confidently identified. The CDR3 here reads CASSQDMGGGYTF. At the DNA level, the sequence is TGTGCCAGCAGCCAAGATATGGGTGGTGGCTACACCTTC.